One and the same sample provided the 19 T cell receptor beta chains below, sequenced in a study of regulatory T cells in long-lasting Graves disease. Specified time point: newly diagnosed GD, antithyroid drugs for less than 3 months. The TCR library was prepared using RNA isolated from PBMCs. Arm-PCR with iRepertoire HTBI primers amplified the CDR3 regions for these TCR beta libraries. TCRdb used MiXCR to reprocess the multiplex PCR reads, holding one entry per CDR3 protein. Among approximately 540,000 distinct CDR3 sequences listed, around 12% were seen once. The sample was also reused in another study, on T cells in Graves' hyperthyroidism and ophthalmopathy.

The source material was peripheral blood mononuclear cells (PBMCs), sampled at new diagnosis, from a patient treated with antithyroid drugs. The receptors were sampled from a woman under 40 with Graves disease.

This clonotype was observed a handful of times. The gene calls are TRBV18 and TRBJ2-1, with 14 bases fitting TRBD2. Trimming removed 4 bases from V and 8 bases from J; junction bases left unmatched: 7. The CDR3 totals 16 residues. Germline V gene sequence: CDR1 KGHSH, CDR2 LQKENI. The CDR3 spells CASSQRLAGGPDEQFF. The CDR3 DNA is TGTGCCAGCTCACAGAGACTAGCGGGAGGGCCCGATGAGCAGTTCTTC.

This clonotype appeared many times. The chain employs TRBV9 and TRBJ2-5; TRBD2 matches at 7 bases. The germline V gene has CDR1 SGDLS and CDR2 YYNGEE. J gave up 2 bases and V 3 bases, and 13 bases lay outside the gene matches. The CDR3 sequence is 17 residues long. CDR3 region: CASSGLLGRAGQETQYF. In DNA form, the CDR3 reads TGTGCCAGCAGCGGGCTTCTGGGGAGGGCCGGACAAGAGACCCAGTACTTC.

The rearrangement links TRBV12-3 or TRBV12-4 to TRBJ2-7, with 11 positions matching TRBD1. The CDR3 has 14 amino acids. The V and J ends lost 6 bases and 9 bases, in that order; junction bases with no gene match: 10. CDR3 amino acids: CASSPGQGVGAQYF. CDR3 in DNA: TGTGCCAGCAGCCCGGGACAGGGGGTTGGGGCGCAGTACTTC.

In this sample, this clonotype turned up a few times. The J gene is TRBJ2-1, the V gene TRBV19; TRBD2 matches at 7 bases. Germline loops: CDR1 LNHDA, CDR2 SQIVND (reference sequence). The CDR3 loop spans 16 amino acids. The trim removed 5 bases at V and 0 bases at J, leaving 7 bases unmatched. The CDR3 DNA is TGTGCCAGTAGTGACCAAGGCGGGAGCTCCTACAATGAGCAGTTCTTC. Encoded protein: CASSDQGGSSYNEQFF.

This clonotype was counted many times. This chain connects TRBV7-9 to TRBJ2-1; 7 bases line up with TRBD1. Unmatched junction bases numbered 13, after V lost 5 bases and J lost 0 bases. The CDR3 spans 18 residues. CDR1 and CDR2 from the germline V gene are SEHNR and FQNEAQ (reference sequence). The CDR3 region is CASSTRPTGPSSYNEQFF. The CDR3 DNA reads as TGTGCCAGCAGCACTCGCCCGACAGGGCCGAGCTCCTACAATGAGCAGTTCTTC.

The sample holds many counts of this clonotype. The chain links TRBV2 to TRBJ1-5; a weak D match, TRBD1 (6 bases). The ends were cut back, 8 bases at V and 3 bases at J, with 14 bases in the middle. CDR1 and CDR2 from the germline V gene are SNHLY and FYNNEI. The CDR3 consists of 14 residues. In nucleotides, the CDR3 is TGTGCCAGCGGTGGGAGGACAGTCAATCAGCCCCAGCATTTT. Its translation is CASGGRTVNQPQHF.

This clonotype was found many times. The chain is built from TRBV20-1 and TRBJ2-3; the D gene is possibly TRBD1 (5 bases). The CDR3 is 14 residues long. V lost 3 bases to trimming and J lost 1 base, with 11 bases between them. CDR1 is DFQATT and CDR2 is SNEGSKA in the germline V gene (reference sequence). In nucleotides, the CDR3 is TGCAGTGCTAGCAGGGCGTGGGGCACAGATACGCAGTATTTT. Translated: CSASRAWGTDTQYF.

This clonotype was counted many times. This chain links TRBV3-1 with TRBJ2-5; TRBD2 agrees at 8 bases. CDR3 length: 12 amino acids. The V gene end was trimmed by 3 bases and the J gene end by 10 bases; junction bases not matched to a gene: 4. From germline, CDR1 is LGHDT and CDR2 YNNKEL (reference sequence). CDR3 DNA: TGTGCCAGCAGCCATTTAGCGGGGTTCCAGTACTTC. Its translation is CASSHLAGFQYF.

This chain joins TRBV18 and TRBJ2-7, with D tentatively TRBD2 (5 bases). Germline assignment: CDR1 KGHSH and CDR2 LQKENI. CDR3 size: 11 residues. V was cut by 3 bases and J by 7 bases, with 7 bases left in between. CDR3 in amino acids: CASSPEEEQYF. CDR3 DNA: TGTGCCAGCTCACCGGAGGAAGAGCAGTACTTC.

This clonotype was found many times. The chain has TRBV29-1 and TRBJ1-1; D possibly corresponds to TRBD1 (5 bases). The CDR3 is 14 residues long. The germline V gene has CDR1 SQVTM and CDR2 ANQGSEA. V dropped 4 bases and J dropped 0 bases, with 12 bases sitting between them. For the CDR3, the DNA is TGCAGCGTTGTAGGGGCTGCGATGAACACTGAAGCTTTCTTT. It codes for CSVVGAAMNTEAFF.

Comment on this clonotype: This may stem from a read error, because a much larger clone lies one nucleotide away. The chain carries TRBV19 and TRBJ1-2; D not resolved. CDR1 and CDR2 from the germline V gene are LNHDA and SQIVND (reference sequence). The V and J ends lost 6 bases and 0 bases respectively, with 20 bases between them. The CDR3 is made up of 17 amino acids. DNA of the CDR3: TGTGCCAGTAGACTATACGAGGACCTCCCTACTAACTATGGCTACACCTTC. This encodes CASRLYEDLPTNYGYTF.

To note about this clonotype: A far larger clone is one nucleotide away, so this likely arose from a read error. The J gene is TRBJ2-7, the V gene TRBV5-8; D may be TRBD2 (5 bases). Germline lookup yields CDR1 SGHTS and CDR2 YDEGEE. The CDR3 has 15 amino acids. The germline V and J ends were trimmed by 9 bases and 7 bases, with 26 bases remaining between them. In nucleotides, the CDR3 is TGTGCCACCTTACGCGGGCGCAGCTCCTACAATGAGCAGTACTTC. Protein product: CATLRGRSSYNEQYF.

This clonotype was recorded many times. V is TRBV2 and J is TRBJ2-1, with TRBD2 identical over 10 bases. The CDR3 sequence is 13 residues long. Trimming took 6 bases from V and 8 from J; bases not matched to a gene: 4. Germline loops: CDR1 SNHLY, CDR2 FYNNEI. This CDR3 reads CASRSGRAHEQFF. The CDR3 DNA is TGTGCCAGCAGAAGCGGGAGGGCCCATGAGCAGTTCTTC.

This clonotype was counted many times. The chain joins TRBV2 to TRBJ1-6; D unclear. Per the germline V gene, CDR1 is SNHLY and CDR2 is FYNNEI. The CDR3 is 14 residues long. Trimming left V 8 bases short and J 7 bases short, with 15 bases between. Here the CDR3 reads CASVVRGRNSPLHF. CDR3 in DNA: TGTGCCAGCGTGGTCAGAGGGAGGAATTCACCCCTCCACTTT.

This clonotype was counted ten times or more. The chain recombines TRBV6-5 with TRBJ1-5; maybe TRBD1 (5 bases). Germline CDR1 and CDR2: MNHEY and SVGAGI. CDR3 length: 16 amino acids. Trimming removed 2 bases at V and 1 base at J, with 12 bases between. This CDR3 is CASSYGGITSNQPQHF. The CDR3 bases are TGTGCCAGCAGTTACGGGGGGATTACGAGCAATCAGCCCCAGCATTTT.

A word on this clonotype: This may come from a read error, since a much larger clone is one base off. The chain uses TRBV7-9 and TRBJ2-1; tentative D call: TRBD1 (5 bases). The closer fit of TRBJ2-7 to the DNA end suggests the J call may be wrong. Germline-derived CDR1 and CDR2 are SEHNR and FQNEAQ (reference sequence). The length of the CDR3 is 16 residues. CDR3 DNA: TGTGCCAGCAGCTTAGCGGCAGGGAAGGTTTACAATGAGCAGTACTTC. This codes for CASSLAAGKVYNEQYF.

This clonotype was detected ten times or more. DNA of the CDR3: TGTGCCAGCAGTGAACATTTCTGGACCACAGATACGCAGTATTTT. This encodes CASSEHFWTTDTQYF. The chain is built from TRBV2 and TRBJ2-3, with D unclear. Germline CDR1 and CDR2: SNHLY and FYNNEI. The CDR3 covers 15 residues. With 2 bases removed from V and 2 bases from J, the gap between germline ends came to 11 bases. The entire variable domain, with the rest obtained from reference TRBV2 and TRBJ2-3, is as follows: EPEVTQTPSHQVTQMGQEVILRCVPISNHLYFYWYRQILGQKVEFLVSFYNNEISEKSEIFDDQFSVERPDGSNFTLKIRSTKLEDSAMYFCASSEHFWTTDTQYFGPGTRLTVL.

This clonotype was detected ten times or more. The rearrangement links TRBV19 to TRBJ1-2; TRBD1 aligns across 7 bases. Germline V CDR1 and CDR2: LNHDA, SQIVND (reference sequence). CDR3 length equals 17 residues. J was trimmed by 0 bases and V by 5 bases; bases with no gene match: 12. The CDR3 DNA reads TGTGCCAGTAGTGTATATCCAGGGGGAAGAGCTAACTATGGCTACACCTTC. This encodes CASSVYPGGRANYGYTF.

This chain uses TRBV12-3 or TRBV12-4 with TRBJ2-7; TRBD1 is a possible D gene (6 bases). This CDR3 has 15 residues. Trimming took 4 bases from V and 4 from J, leaving 17 bases between them. The CDR3 is CASSSFGTSRYEQYF. The CDR3 nucleotides read TGTGCCAGCAGTTCATTTGGGACAAGCAGGTACGAGCAGTACTTC.